The rows below give T cell receptor beta chains drawn from one sample of a study of cytomegalovirus exposure and HLA in healthy donors. TCRdb's copy holds only in-frame clones and misses some; the assay was immunoSEQ multiplex PCR. The sample contains about 86,000 clones, 75% to 80% of which appear only once. Sequenced sample: PBMCs. These TCRs come from a female donor in good health and CMV-seronegative. CDR3s include the opening cysteine and the closing phenylalanine or tryptophan. The D gene is left open where the match is weak. The size entry is marked missing in some rows and otherwise reads once, few, many or a size class.

TGCAGCGTTGAAATCGGGGGGCGGACAGATACGCAGTATTTT,CSVEIGGRTDTQYF,TRBJ2-3,NA,NA,TRBV29-1
TGTGCCAGCAGTACCGGAGGGGGCCGACGCGAGCAGTACTTC,CASSTGGGRREQYF,TRBJ2-7,NA,NA,TRBV28
TGTGCCAGCAGTGCGGTGCGGGAAGAAAAACTGTTTTTT,CASSAVREEKLFF,TRBJ1-4,NA,NA,TRBV2
TGCGCCAGCAGCTTGGCCGGTATGAACACTGAAGCTTTCTTT,CASSLAGMNTEAFF,TRBJ1-1,few,NA,TRBV5-1
TGTGCCAGCAGTTTGTACAGGCAGAATCAGCCCCAGCATTTT,CASSLYRQNQPQHF,TRBJ1-5,NA,NA,TRBV28
TGTGCCAGCAGTTACTCCCTAGCGGCCCTCAGAGAGCAGTTCTTC,CASSYSLAALREQFF,TRBJ2-1,NA,TRBD2,TRBV6-5
TGTGCCAGCAGTGGGACAGGGGGGCGATTGGGCAATGAAAAACTGTTTTTT,CASSGTGGRLGNEKLFF,TRBJ1-4,NA,TRBD1,TRBV6-1
TGTGCCAAGGACAGAGGGAACACCGGGGAGCTGTTTTTT,CAKDRGNTGELFF,TRBJ2-2,few,NA,TRBV21-1
TGTGCCAGCAGCTTGTCGCGGGTATCCTACGAGCAGTACTTC,CASSLSRVSYEQYF,TRBJ2-7,NA,NA,TRBV5-5
TGCGCCAGCAGCTTCGGGACAGGGACTGGGGCCAACGTCCTGACTTTC,CASSFGTGTGANVLTF,TRBJ2-6,NA,TRBD1,TRBV5-1
TGCGCCAGCATGGACTATCCGGGGACCCAGTACTTC,CASMDYPGTQYF,TRBJ2-5,NA,NA,TRBV5-1
TGTGCCAGCAGTGAACACCGGGTTGACGGCTACACCTTC,CASSEHRVDGYTF,TRBJ1-2,NA,NA,TRBV25-1
TGTGCCAGCAGTTACTCGACTAGCGGTTTGCTCAATGAGCAGTTCTTC,CASSYSTSGLLNEQFF,TRBJ2-1,NA,TRBD2,TRBV6-5
TGCGCCAGCAGCTTGGGGACAGGGTATAATGAAAAACTGTTTTTT,CASSLGTGYNEKLFF,TRBJ1-4,NA,TRBD1,TRBV5-1
TGTGCCTGGAGTAACGATGCGCATCATAATGAGCAGTTCTTC,CAWSNDAHHNEQFF,TRBJ2-1,NA,NA,TRBV30
TGCGCCAGCAGCCAAGATGGCAGGGATAATTCACCCCTCCACTTT,CASSQDGRDNSPLHF,TRBJ1-6,NA,NA,TRBV4-3
TGTGCCAGCAGTTCAGGGACTTCTAAGCGGTATATCTACACCTTC,CASSSGTSKRYIYTF,TRBJ1-2,NA,NA,TRBV6-5
TGTGCCAGCAGCTTGGACAGGAGGAACACTGAAGCTTTCTTT,CASSLDRRNTEAFF,TRBJ1-1,few,NA,TRBV5-6
TGCGCCAGCAGCCAAGAGGCCGGCAGGATAGCTAATGAAAAACTGTTTTTT,CASSQEAGRIANEKLFF,TRBJ1-4,few,NA,TRBV4-1
TGTGCCAGCAGAGAGGAAGGGGTCTCCTACGAGCAGTACTTC,CASREEGVSYEQYF,TRBJ2-7,NA,NA,TRBV7-9
TGCGCCAGCATGTCCATGGGAGGGCCGGAGGATACGCAGTATTTT,CASMSMGGPEDTQYF,TRBJ2-3,NA,TRBD2,TRBV10-1
TGTGCCAGCAGTCGCCTTGGACTAGCGGACACAGATACGCAGTATTTT,CASSRLGLADTDTQYF,TRBJ2-3,NA,TRBD2,TRBV28
TGCGCCAGCAGCTCAGATAGCGGGAGCTCCTACAATGAGCAGTTCTTC,CASSSDSGSSYNEQFF,TRBJ2-1,NA,TRBD2,TRBV5-1
TGCAGCGGGGGGGGAGGCGTGAACACTGAAGCTTTCTTT,CSGGGGVNTEAFF,TRBJ1-1,few,NA,TRBV29-1
TGTGCCAGCCGGCGCGGGACTAGCTCTATCGATGAGCAGTTCTTC,CASRRGTSSIDEQFF,TRBJ2-1,NA,TRBD2,TRBV2
TGTGCTAGCAGCCGGACTAGCGCCTACAATGAGCAGTTCTTC,CASSRTSAYNEQFF,TRBJ2-1,NA,TRBD2,TRBV7-7
TGCGCCAGCAGCTTGCCTAGCGGGAAATATGCTGAGCAGTTCTTC,CASSLPSGKYAEQFF,TRBJ2-1,NA,TRBD2,TRBV5-1
TGCGCCAGCAGCCAAGATCGGAGTACAGATACGCAGTATTTT,CASSQDRSTDTQYF,TRBJ2-3,NA,NA,TRBV4-1
TGCAGCGTTGGACTAGCGGGGGGGCAAGAGACCCAGTACTTC,CSVGLAGGQETQYF,TRBJ2-5,NA,TRBD2,TRBV29-1
TGTGCCAGCAGCCAGTCCAATGAAAAACTGTTTTTT,CASSQSNEKLFF,TRBJ1-4,once,NA,TRBV5-8
TGCAGCGTTGGGCGGGACAGGGGTCAATCCATGAACACTGAAGCTTTCTTT,CSVGRDRGQSMNTEAFF,TRBJ1-1,NA,TRBD1,TRBV29-1